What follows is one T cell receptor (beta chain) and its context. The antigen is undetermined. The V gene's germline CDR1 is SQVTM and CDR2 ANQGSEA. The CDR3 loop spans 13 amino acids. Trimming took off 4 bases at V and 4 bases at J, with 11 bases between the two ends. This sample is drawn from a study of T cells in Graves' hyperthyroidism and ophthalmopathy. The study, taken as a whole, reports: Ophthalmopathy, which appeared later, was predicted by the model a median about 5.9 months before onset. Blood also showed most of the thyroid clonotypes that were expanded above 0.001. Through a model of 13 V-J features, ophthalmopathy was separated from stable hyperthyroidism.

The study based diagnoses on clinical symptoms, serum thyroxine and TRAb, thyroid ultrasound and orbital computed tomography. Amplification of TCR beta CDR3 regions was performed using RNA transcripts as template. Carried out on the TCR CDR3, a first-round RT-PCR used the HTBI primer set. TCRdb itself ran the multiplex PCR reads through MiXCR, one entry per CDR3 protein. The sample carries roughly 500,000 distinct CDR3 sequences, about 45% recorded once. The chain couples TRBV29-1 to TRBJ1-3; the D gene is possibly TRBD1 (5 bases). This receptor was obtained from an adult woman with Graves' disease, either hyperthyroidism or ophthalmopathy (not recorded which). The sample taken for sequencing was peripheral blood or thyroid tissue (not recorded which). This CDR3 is CSVAVRVGNTIYF. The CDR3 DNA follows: TGCAGCGTTGCCGTCAGGGTAGGAAACACCATATATTTT.